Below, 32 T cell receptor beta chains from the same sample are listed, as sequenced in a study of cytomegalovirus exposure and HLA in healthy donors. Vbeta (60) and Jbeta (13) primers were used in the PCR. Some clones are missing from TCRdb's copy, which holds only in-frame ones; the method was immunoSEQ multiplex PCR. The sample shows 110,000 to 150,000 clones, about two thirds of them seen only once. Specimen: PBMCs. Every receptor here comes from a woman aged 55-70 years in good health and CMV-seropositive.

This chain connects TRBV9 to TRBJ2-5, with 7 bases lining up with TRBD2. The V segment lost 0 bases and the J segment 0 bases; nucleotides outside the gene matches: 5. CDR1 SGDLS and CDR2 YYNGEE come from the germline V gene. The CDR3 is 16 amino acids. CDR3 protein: CASSVAGAGYQETQYF. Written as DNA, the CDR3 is TGTGCCAGCAGCGTAGCGGGAGCGGGGTACCAAGAGACCCAGTACTTC.

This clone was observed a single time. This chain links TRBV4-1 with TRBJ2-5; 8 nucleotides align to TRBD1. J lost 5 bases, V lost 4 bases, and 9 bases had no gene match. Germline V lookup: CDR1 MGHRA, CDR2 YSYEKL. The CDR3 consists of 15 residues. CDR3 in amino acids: CASSLTGTGGETQYF. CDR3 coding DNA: TGCGCCAGCAGCCTAACCGGGACAGGAGGGGAGACCCAGTACTTC.

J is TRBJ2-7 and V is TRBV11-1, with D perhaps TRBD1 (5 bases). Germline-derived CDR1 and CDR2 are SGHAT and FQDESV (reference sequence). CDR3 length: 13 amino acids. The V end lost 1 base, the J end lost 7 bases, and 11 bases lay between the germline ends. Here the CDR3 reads CASSLVTGTEQYF. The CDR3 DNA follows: TGTGCCAGCAGCTTAGTTACAGGCACTGAGCAGTACTTC.

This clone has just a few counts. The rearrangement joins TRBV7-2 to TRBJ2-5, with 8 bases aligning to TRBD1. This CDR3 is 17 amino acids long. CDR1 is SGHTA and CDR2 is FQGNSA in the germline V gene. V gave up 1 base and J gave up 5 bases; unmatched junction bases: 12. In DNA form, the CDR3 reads TGTGCCAGCAGCTTAGTGCTTGTGGACAGGGCTGGGGAGACCCAGTACTTC. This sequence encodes CASSLVLVDRAGETQYF.

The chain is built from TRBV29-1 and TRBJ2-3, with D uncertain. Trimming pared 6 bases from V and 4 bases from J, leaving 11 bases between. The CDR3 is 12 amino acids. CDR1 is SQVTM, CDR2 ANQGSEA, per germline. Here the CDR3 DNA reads TGCAGCGTGGCTACAGCAGCAGATACGCAGTATTTT. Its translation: CSVATAADTQYF.

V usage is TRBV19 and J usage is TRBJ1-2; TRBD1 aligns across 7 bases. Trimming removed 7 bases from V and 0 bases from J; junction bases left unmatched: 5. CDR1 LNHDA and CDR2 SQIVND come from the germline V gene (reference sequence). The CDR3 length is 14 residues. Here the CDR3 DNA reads TGTGCCAGTAATCAACAGGGGCCTAACTATGGCTACACCTTC. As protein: CASNQQGPNYGYTF.

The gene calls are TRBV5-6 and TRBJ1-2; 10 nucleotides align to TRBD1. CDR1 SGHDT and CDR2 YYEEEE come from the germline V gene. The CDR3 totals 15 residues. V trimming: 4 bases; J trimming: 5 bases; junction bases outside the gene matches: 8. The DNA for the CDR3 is TGTGCCAGCAGCCCCGGACAGGGGGGCGTATATGGCTACACCTTC. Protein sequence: CASSPGQGGVYGYTF.

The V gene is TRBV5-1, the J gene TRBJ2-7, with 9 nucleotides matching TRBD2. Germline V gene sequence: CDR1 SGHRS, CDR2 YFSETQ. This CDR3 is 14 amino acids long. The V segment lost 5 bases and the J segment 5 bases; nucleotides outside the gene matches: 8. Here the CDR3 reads CASSPLAGEDEQYF. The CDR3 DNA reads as TGCGCCAGCAGTCCTTTAGCGGGAGAGGACGAGCAGTACTTC.

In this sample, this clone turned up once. The CDR3 DNA reads as TGTGCCATCAGTGAGGGACAGGGGTTGCAGCCCCAGCATTTT. This gives the protein CAISEGQGLQPQHF. The genes are TRBV10-3 and TRBJ1-5; 9 bases align to TRBD1. CDR3 length: 14 amino acids. The germline gives CDR1 ENHRY, CDR2 SYGVKD. Trimming cost V 2 bases and J 7 bases; bases outside gene matches: 3.

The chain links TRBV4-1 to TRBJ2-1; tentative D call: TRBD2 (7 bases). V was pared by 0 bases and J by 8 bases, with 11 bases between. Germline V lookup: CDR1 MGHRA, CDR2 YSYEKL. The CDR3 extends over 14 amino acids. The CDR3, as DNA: TGCGCCAGCAGCCAAGAAACGGGGGGCTATGAGCAGTTCTTC. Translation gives CASSQETGGYEQFF.

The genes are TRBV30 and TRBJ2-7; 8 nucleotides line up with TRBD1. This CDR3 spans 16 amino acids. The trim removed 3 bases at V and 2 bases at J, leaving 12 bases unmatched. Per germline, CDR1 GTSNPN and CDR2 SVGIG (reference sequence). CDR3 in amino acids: CAWRADRDRRTYEQYF. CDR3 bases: TGTGCCTGGAGGGCCGATCGGGACAGGAGGACCTACGAGCAGTACTTC.

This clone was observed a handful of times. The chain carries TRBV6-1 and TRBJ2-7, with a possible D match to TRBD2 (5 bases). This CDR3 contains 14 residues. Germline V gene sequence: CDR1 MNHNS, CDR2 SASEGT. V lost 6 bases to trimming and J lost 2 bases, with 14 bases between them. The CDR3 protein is CASREDPGTYEQYF. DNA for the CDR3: TGTGCCAGCAGGGAGGACCCGGGCACCTACGAGCAGTACTTC.

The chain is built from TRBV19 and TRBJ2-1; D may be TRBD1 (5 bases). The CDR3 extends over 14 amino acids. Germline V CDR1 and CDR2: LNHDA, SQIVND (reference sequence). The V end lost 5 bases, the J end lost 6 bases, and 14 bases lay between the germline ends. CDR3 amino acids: CASSPLRQGNEQFF. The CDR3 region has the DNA TGTGCCAGTAGTCCCCTTAGGCAGGGCAATGAGCAGTTCTTC. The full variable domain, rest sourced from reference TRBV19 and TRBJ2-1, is DGGITQSPKYLFRKEGQNVTLSCEQNLNHDAMYWYRQDPGQGLRLIYYSQIVNDFQKGDIAEGYSVSREKKESFPLTVTSAQKNPTAFYLCASSPLRQGNEQFFGPGTRLTVL.

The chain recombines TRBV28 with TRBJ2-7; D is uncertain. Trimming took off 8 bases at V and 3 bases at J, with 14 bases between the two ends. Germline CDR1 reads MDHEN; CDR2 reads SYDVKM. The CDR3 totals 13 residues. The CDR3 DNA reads TGTGCCAGCTGCCCCAGAATTTTCTACGAGCAGTACTTC. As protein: CASCPRIFYEQYF.

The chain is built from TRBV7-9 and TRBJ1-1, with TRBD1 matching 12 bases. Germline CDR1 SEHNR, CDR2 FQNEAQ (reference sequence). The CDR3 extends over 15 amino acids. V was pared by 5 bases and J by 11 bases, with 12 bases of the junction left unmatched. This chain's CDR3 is CASSLTGTGGAEAFF. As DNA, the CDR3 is TGTGCCAGCAGCCTTACCGGGACAGGGGGCGCCGAGGCTTTCTTT. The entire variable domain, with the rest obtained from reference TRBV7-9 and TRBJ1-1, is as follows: DTGVSQNPRHKITKRGQNVTFRCDPISEHNRLYWYRQTLGQGPEFLTYFQNEAQLEKSRLLSDRFSAERPKGSFSTLEIQRTEQGDSAMYLCASSLTGTGGAEAFFGQGTRLTVV.

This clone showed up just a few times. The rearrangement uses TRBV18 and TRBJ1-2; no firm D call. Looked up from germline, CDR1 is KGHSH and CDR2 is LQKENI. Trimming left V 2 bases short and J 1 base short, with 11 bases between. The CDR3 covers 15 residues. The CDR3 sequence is CASSPVGDYNYGYTF. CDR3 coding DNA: TGTGCCAGCTCACCAGTGGGAGACTATAACTATGGCTACACCTTC.

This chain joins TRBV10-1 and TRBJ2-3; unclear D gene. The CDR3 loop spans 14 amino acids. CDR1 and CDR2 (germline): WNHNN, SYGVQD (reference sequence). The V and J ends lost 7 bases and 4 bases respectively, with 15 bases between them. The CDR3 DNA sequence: TGCGCCAGCATCTCGCGGAGAGACCCAGATACGCAGTATTTT. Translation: CASISRRDPDTQYF.

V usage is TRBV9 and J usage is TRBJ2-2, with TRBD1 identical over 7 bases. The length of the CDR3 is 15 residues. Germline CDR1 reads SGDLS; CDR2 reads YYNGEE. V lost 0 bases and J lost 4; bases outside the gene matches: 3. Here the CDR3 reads CASSVEDRLTGELFF. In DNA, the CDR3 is TGTGCCAGCAGCGTAGAGGACAGGCTCACCGGGGAGCTGTTTTTT.

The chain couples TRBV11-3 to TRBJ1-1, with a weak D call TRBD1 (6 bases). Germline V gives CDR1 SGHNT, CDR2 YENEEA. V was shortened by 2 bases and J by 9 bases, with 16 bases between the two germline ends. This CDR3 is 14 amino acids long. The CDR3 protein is CASSLHRADPKAFF. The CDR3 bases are TGTGCCAGCAGCTTACACAGGGCGGACCCGAAAGCTTTCTTT.

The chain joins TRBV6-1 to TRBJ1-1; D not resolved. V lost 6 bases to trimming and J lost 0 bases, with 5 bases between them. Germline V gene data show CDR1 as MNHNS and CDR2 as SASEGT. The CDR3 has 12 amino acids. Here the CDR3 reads CASSSMNTEAFF. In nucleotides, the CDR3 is TGTGCCAGCAGCTCTATGAACACTGAAGCTTTCTTT.

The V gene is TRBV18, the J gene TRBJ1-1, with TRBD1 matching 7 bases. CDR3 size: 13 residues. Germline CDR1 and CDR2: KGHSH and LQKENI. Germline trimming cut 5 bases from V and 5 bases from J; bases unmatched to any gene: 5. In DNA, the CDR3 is TGTGCCAGCTCATCGACAGGGAGGACTGAAGCTTTCTTT. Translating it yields CASSSTGRTEAFF.

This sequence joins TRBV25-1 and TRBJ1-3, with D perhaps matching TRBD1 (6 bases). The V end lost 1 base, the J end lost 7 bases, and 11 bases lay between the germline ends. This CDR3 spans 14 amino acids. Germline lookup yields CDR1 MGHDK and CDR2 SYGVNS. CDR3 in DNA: TGTGCCAGCAGTGAATCAACAGGGCGGAACACCATATATTTT. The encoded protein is CASSESTGRNTIYF.

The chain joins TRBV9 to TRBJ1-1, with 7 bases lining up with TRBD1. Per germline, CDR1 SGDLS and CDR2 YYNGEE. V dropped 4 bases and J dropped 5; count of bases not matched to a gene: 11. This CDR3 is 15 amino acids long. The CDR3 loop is CASSPEPQGVTEAFF. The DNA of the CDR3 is TGTGCCAGCAGCCCGGAGCCCCAGGGGGTAACTGAAGCTTTCTTT.

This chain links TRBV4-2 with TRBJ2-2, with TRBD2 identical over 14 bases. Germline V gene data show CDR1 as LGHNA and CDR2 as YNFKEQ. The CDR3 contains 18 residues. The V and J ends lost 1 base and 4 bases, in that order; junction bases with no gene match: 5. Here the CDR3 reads CASSQAGLAGVRTGELFF. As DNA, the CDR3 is TGTGCCAGCAGCCAAGCGGGACTAGCGGGAGTTCGCACCGGGGAGCTGTTTTTT.

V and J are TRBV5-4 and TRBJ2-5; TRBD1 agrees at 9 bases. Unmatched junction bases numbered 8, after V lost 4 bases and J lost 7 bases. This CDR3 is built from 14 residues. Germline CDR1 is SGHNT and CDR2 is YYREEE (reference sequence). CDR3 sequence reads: CASSTRQGERTQYF. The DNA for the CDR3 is TGTGCCAGCAGCACCCGACAGGGGGAGCGGACCCAGTACTTC.

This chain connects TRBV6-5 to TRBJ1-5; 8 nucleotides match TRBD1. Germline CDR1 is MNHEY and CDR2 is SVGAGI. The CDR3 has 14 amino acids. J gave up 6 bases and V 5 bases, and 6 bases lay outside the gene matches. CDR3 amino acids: CASSQDRVSQPQHF. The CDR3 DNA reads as TGTGCCAGCAGTCAGGACAGGGTGAGTCAGCCCCAGCATTTT.

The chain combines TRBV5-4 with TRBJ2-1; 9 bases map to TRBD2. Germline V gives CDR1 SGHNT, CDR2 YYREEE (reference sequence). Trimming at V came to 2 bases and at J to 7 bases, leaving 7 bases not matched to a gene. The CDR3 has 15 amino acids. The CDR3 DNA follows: TGTGCCAGCAGCTTCCGTAAGCGGGAGGTGAATGAGCAGTTCTTC. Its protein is CASSFRKREVNEQFF.

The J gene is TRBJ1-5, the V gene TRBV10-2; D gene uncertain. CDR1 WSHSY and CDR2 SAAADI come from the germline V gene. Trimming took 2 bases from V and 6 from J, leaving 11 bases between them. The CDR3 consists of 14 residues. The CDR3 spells CASSETGVAQPQHF. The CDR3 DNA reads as TGCGCCAGCAGTGAGACCGGGGTGGCTCAGCCCCAGCATTTT.

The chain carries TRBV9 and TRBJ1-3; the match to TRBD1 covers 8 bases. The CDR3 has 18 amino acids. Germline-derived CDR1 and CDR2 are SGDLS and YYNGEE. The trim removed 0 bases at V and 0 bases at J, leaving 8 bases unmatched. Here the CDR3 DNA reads TGTGCCAGCAGCGTAGGGGGGGCAGGGGGCAGCTCTGGAAACACCATATATTTT. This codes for CASSVGGAGGSSGNTIYF. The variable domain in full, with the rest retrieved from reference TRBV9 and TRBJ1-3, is DSGVTQTPKHLITATGQRVTLRCSPRSGDLSVYWYQQSLDQGLQFLIQYYNGEERAKGNILERFSAQQFPDLHSELNLSSLELGDSALYFCASSVGGAGGSSGNTIYFGEGSWLTVV.

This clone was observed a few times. The CDR3 spells CASSQGSPGGAFF. In DNA form, the CDR3 reads TGTGCCAGCAGCCAAGGTTCCCCCGGGGGGGCTTTCTTT. The chain combines TRBV14 with TRBJ1-1; D may be TRBD1 (5 bases). V lost 1 base and J lost 11, with 14 bases in between. Germline assignment: CDR1 SGHDN and CDR2 FVKESK. The CDR3 loop spans 13 amino acids.

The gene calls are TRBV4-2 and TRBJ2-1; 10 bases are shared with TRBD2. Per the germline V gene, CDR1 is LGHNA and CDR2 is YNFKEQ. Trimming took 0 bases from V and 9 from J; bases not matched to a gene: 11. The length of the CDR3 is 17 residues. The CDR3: CASSQDLLAGVVSEQFF. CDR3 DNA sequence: TGTGCCAGCAGCCAAGATCTCCTAGCGGGAGTAGTCAGTGAGCAGTTCTTC.

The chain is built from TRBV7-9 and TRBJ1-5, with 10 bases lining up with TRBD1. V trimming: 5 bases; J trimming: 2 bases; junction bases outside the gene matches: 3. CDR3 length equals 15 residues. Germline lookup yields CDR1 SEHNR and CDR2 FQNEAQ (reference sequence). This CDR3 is CASSRQGAGNQPQHF. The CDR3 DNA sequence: TGTGCCAGCAGCCGACAGGGGGCCGGCAATCAGCCCCAGCATTTT.